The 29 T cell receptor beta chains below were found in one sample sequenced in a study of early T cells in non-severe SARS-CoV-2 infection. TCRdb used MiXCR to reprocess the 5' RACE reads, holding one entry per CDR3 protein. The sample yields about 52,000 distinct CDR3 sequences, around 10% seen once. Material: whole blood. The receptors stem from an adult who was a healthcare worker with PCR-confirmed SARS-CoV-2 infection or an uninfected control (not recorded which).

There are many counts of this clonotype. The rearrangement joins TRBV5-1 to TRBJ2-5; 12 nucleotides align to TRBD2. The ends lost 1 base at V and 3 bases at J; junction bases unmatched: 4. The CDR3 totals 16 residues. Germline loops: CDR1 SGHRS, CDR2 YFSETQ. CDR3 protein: CASSLLLAGGKETQYF. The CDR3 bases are TGCGCCAGCAGCTTGTTACTAGCGGGAGGCAAAGAGACCCAGTACTTC.

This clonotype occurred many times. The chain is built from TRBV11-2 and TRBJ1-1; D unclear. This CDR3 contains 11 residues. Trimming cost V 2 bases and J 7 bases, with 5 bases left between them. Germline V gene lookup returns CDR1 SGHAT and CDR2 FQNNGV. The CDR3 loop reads CASSLLSEAFF. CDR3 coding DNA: TGTGCCAGCAGCTTACTTAGTGAAGCTTTCTTT.

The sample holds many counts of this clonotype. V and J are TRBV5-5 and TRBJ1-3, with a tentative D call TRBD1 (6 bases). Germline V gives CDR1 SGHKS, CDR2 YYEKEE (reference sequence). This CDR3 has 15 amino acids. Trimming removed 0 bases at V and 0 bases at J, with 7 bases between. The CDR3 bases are TGTGCCAGCAGCTTGGAGGGACACTCTGGAAACACCATATATTTT. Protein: CASSLEGHSGNTIYF.

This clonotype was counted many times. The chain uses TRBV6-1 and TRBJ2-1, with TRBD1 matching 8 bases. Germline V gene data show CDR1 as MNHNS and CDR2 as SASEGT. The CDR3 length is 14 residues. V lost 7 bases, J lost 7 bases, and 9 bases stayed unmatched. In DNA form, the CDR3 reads TGTGCCAGCAAAGACAGGGGCGGAACAAATGAGCAGTTCTTC. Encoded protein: CASKDRGGTNEQFF.

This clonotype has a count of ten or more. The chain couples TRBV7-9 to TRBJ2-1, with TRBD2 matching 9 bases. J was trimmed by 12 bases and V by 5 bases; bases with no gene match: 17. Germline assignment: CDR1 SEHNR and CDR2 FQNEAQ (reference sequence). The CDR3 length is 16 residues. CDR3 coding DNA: TGTGCCAGCAGCCCCCAGGCAAGCTTAGCGGGAGCCTCGCAGTTCTTC. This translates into CASSPQASLAGASQFF.

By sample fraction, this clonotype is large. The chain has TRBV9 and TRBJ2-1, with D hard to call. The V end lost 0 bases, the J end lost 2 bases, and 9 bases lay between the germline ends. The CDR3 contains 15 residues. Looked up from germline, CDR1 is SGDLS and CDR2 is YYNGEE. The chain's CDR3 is CASSVAGDPYNEQFF. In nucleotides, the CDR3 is TGTGCCAGCAGCGTAGCCGGAGACCCCTACAATGAGCAGTTCTTC.

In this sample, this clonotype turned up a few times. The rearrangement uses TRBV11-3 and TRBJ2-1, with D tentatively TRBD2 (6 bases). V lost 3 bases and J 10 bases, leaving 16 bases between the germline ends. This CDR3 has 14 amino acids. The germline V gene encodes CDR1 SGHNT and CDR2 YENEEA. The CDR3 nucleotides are TGTGCCAGCAGCTTGGGACGGACTACAGAAGAGCAGTTCTTC. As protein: CASSLGRTTEEQFF.

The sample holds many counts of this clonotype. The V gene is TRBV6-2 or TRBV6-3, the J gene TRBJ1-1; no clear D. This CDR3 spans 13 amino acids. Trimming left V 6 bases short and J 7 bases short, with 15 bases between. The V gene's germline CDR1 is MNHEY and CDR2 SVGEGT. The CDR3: CASRLNIYLEAFF. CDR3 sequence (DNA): TGTGCCAGCAGATTGAACATCTACCTTGAAGCTTTCTTT.

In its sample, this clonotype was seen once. CDR3 bases: TGCGCCGGAACCCAGGGAGGGATAACAGCGGGGGGAAGCACAACCACTGGGGCCAACGTCCTGACTTTC. This sequence encodes CAGTQGGITAGGSTTTGANVLTF. This chain uses TRBV23-1 with TRBJ2-6; TRBD2 agrees at 9 bases. TRBV23-1 is given ORF status, its function remaining uncertain. J lost 2 bases, V lost 11 bases, and 31 bases had no gene match. The CDR3 sequence is 23 residues long.

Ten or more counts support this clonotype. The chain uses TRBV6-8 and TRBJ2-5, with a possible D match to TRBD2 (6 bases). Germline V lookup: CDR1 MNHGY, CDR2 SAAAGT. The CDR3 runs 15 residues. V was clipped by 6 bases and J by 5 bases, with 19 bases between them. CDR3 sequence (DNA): TGTGCCAGCAGCCAACGGGACTTCAAGGAGGAGACCCAGTACTTC. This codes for CASSQRDFKEETQYF.

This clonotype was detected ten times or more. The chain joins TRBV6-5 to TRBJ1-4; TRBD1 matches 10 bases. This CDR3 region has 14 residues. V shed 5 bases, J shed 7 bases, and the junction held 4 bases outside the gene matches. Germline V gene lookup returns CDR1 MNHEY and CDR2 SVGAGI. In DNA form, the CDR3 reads TGTGCCAGCAGTAAGACAGGGGGCACTGAAAAACTGTTTTTT. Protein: CASSKTGGTEKLFF.

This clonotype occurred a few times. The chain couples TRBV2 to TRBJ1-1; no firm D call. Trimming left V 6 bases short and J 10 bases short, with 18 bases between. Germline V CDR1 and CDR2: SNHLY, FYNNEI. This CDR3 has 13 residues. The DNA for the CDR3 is TGTGCCAGCAGCCAAGTCTCGGCCGTAGCAGCTTTCTTT. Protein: CASSQVSAVAAFF.

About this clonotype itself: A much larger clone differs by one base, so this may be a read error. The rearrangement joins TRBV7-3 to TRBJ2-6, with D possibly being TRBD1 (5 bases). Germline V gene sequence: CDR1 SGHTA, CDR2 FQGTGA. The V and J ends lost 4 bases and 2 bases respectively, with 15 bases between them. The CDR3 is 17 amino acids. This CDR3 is CASSSRGTSTGANVLTF. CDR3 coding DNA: TGTGCCAGCAGCTCAAGGGGAACCAGCACTGGGGCCAACGTCCTGACTTTC.

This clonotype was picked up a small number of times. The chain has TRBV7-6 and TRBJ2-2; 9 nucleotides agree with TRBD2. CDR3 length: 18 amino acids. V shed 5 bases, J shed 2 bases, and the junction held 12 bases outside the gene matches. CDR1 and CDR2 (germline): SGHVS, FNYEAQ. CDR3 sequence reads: CASSRVAGALRNTGELFF. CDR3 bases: TGTGCCAGCAGCCGTGTAGCGGGGGCCTTGCGAAACACCGGGGAGCTGTTTTTT. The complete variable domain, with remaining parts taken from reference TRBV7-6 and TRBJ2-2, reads GAGVSQSPRYKVTKRGQDVALRCDPISGHVSLYWYRQALGQGPEFLTYFNYEAQQDKSGLPNDRFSAERPEGSISTLTIQRTEQRDSAMYRCASSRVAGALRNTGELFFGEGSRLTVL.

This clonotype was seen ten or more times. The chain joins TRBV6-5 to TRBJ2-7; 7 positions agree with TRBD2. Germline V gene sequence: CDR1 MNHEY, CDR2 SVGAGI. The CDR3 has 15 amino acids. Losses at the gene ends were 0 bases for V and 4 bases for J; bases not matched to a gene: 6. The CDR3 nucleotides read TGTGCCAGCAGTTACTCATGGGGGGGTACTTACGAGCAGTACTTC. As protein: CASSYSWGGTYEQYF.

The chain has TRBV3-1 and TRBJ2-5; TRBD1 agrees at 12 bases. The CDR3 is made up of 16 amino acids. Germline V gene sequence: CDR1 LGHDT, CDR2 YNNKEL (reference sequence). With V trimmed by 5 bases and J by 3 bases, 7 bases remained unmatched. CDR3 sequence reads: CASSGPGTGGEETQYF. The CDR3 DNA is TGTGCCAGCAGCGGCCCCGGGACAGGGGGCGAAGAGACCCAGTACTTC.

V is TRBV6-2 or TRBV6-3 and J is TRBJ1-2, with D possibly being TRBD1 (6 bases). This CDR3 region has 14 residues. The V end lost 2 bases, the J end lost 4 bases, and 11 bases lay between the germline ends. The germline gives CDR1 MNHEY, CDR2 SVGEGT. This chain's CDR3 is CASSYTGASYGYTF. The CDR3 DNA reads TGTGCCAGCAGTTACACGGGGGCGAGCTATGGCTACACCTTC.

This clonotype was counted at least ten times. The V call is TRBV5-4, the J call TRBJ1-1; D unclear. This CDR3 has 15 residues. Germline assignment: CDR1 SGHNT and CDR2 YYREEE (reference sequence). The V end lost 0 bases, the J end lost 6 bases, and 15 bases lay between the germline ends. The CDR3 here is CASSLGGSHIPEAFF. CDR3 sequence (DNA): TGTGCCAGCAGCTTGGGAGGTTCACATATACCTGAAGCTTTCTTT.

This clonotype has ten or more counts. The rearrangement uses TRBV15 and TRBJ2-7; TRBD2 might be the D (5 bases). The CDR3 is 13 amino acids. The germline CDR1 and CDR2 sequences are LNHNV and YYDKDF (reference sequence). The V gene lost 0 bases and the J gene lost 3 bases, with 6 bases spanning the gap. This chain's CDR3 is CATSRESGYEQYF. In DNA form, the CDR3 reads TGTGCCACCAGCAGAGAGAGCGGCTACGAGCAGTACTTC.

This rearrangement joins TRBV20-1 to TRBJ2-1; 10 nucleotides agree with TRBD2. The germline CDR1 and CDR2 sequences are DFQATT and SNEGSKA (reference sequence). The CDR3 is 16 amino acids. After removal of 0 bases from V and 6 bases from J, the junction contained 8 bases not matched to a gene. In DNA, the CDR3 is TGCAGTGCTAGAGATGGCCGGCTAGCGGGAGCCAATGAGCAGTTCTTC. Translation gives CSARDGRLAGANEQFF.

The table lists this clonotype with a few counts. CDR3 loop: CAIKRGNSGGNEQFF. The CDR3 DNA follows: TGTGCCATCAAAAGAGGAAATAGCGGGGGAAATGAGCAGTTCTTC. The chain links TRBV10-3 to TRBJ2-1, with TRBD2 identical over 9 bases. Per the germline V gene, CDR1 is ENHRY and CDR2 is SYGVKD. The ends lost 7 bases at V and 7 bases at J; junction bases unmatched: 11. CDR3 length: 15 residues.

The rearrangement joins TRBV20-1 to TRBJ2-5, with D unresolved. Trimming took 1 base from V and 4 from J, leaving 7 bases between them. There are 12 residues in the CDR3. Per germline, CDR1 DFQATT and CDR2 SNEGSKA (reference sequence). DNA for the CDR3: TGCAGTGCTAGAGTGGGAATAGAGACCCAGTACTTC. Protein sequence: CSARVGIETQYF.

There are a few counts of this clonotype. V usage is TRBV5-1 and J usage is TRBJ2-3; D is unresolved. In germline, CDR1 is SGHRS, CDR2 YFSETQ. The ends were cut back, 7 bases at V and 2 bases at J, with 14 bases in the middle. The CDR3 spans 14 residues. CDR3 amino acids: CASQRSSLTDTQYF. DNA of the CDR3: TGCGCCAGCCAGAGATCCTCCCTCACAGATACGCAGTATTTT.

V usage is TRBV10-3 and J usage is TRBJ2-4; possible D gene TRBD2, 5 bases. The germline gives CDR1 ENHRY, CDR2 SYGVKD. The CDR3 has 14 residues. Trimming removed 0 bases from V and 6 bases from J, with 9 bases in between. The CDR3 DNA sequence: TGTGCCATCAGTGAGTCTCTTGAGGGAAACATTCAGTACTTC. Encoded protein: CAISESLEGNIQYF.

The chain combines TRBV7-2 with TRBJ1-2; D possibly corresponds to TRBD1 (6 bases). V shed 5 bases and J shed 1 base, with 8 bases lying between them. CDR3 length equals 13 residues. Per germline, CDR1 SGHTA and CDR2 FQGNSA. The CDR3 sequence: CASSRGSNYGYTF. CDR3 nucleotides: TGTGCCAGCAGCAGGGGGAGTAACTATGGCTACACCTTC.

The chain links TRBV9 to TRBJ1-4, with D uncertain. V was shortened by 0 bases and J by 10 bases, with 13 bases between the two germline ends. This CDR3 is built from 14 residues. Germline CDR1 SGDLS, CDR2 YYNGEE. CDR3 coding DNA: TGTGCCAGCAGCGTAGATGCCACGGAAGGAAAACTGTTTTTT. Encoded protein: CASSVDATEGKLFF.

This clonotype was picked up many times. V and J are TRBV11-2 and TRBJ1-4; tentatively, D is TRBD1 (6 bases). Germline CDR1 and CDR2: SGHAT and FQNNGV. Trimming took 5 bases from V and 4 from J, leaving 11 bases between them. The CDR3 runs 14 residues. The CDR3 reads CASSRGQYNEKLFF. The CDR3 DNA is TGTGCCAGCAGCCGTGGACAGTATAATGAAAAACTGTTTTTT.

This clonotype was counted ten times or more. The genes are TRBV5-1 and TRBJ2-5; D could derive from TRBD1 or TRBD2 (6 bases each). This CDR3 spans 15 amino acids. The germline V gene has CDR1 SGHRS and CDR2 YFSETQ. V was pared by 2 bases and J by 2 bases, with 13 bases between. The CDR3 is CASSFLGGLQETQYF. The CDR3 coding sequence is TGCGCCAGCAGCTTTCTTGGGGGGCTTCAAGAGACCCAGTACTTC.

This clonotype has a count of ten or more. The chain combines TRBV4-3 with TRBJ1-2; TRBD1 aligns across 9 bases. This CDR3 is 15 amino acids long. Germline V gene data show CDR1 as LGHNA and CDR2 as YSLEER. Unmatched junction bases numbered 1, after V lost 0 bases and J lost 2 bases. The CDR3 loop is CASSQDGQGNYGYTF. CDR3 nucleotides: TGCGCCAGCAGCCAAGATGGACAGGGGAACTATGGCTACACCTTC.